Shown below are 24 T cell receptor beta chains from a single sample sequenced in a study of shared clonotypes between healthy human individuals. TCRdb's table, derived via immunoSEQ multiplex PCR, lists solely in-frame clones and lacks some. The sample shows about 2,500,000 clones, roughly nine tenths of them seen only once. Sequenced sample: naive CD4+ T cells sorted from blood. Subset: CD45RA+ positively selected. The source is a man younger than 35 in good health.

The chain couples TRBV6-5 to TRBJ1-2; 8 nucleotides match TRBD1. Germline CDR1 is MNHEY and CDR2 is SVGAGI. J was trimmed by 4 bases and V by 7 bases; bases with no gene match: 5. The CDR3 contains 13 residues. The CDR3 region is CASTVQGAYGYTF. The CDR3 nucleotides are TGTGCCAGCACCGTCCAGGGGGCCTATGGCTACACCTTC.

J is TRBJ2-2 and V is TRBV19; D gene ambiguous. CDR3 length: 15 amino acids. Trimming took 2 bases from V and 1 from J, leaving 8 bases between them. The germline V gene encodes CDR1 LNHDA and CDR2 SQIVND (reference sequence). Here the CDR3 DNA reads TGTGCCAGTAGTATACCAGGCGTGAACACCGGGGAGCTGTTTTTT. It codes for CASSIPGVNTGELFF.

The chain has TRBV6-1 and TRBJ1-5; TRBD1 matches 9 bases. The CDR3 consists of 19 residues. J gave up 1 base and V 1 base, and 11 bases lay outside the gene matches. The germline gives CDR1 MNHNS, CDR2 SASEGT. The CDR3 reads CASSEVITGGAGSNQPQHF. The CDR3 region has the DNA TGTGCCAGCAGTGAAGTGATAACAGGGGGCGCGGGGAGCAATCAGCCCCAGCATTTT.

V and J are TRBV28 and TRBJ2-4; tentative D call: TRBD2 (7 bases). Trimming took 6 bases from V and 4 from J, leaving 19 bases between them. CDR1 is MDHEN and CDR2 is SYDVKM in the germline V gene. This CDR3 has 16 residues. The CDR3 loop reads CASRFWGRGKKNIQYF. The CDR3 nucleotides read TGTGCCAGCAGGTTCTGGGGGCGGGGGAAAAAAAACATTCAGTACTTC.

This chain links TRBV10-3 with TRBJ1-4; D remains unclear. CDR1 and CDR2 from the germline V gene are ENHRY and SYGVKD. Trimming stripped 10 bases from V and 4 bases from J, with 13 bases between. The CDR3 consists of 13 residues. CDR3 sequence: CASADGGNEKLFF. The CDR3 coding sequence is TGTGCCAGCGCGGACGGAGGTAATGAAAAACTGTTTTTT.

J is TRBJ1-6 and V is TRBV19, with D perhaps matching TRBD1 (6 bases). In germline, CDR1 is LNHDA, CDR2 SQIVND (reference sequence). V lost 7 bases to trimming and J lost 10 bases, with 17 bases between them. CDR3 length: 14 amino acids. Here the CDR3 DNA reads TGTGCCAGTAAGGGGGGAGCGCCTTACTCACCCCTCCACTTT. It translates to CASKGGAPYSPLHF.

This clone was observed a single time. The DNA of the CDR3 is TGTGCCAGCAGCTTTCCGCCCGATAACTATGGCTACACCTTC. Translated: CASSFPPDNYGYTF. V usage is TRBV5-4 and J usage is TRBJ1-2; D is ambiguous. Trimming removed 2 bases from V and 1 base from J, with 9 bases in between. The CDR3 is 14 amino acids. CDR1 and CDR2 (germline): SGHNT, YYREEE (reference sequence).

V usage is TRBV7-9 and J usage is TRBJ2-7; 7 bases match TRBD2. CDR1 and CDR2 from the germline V gene are SEHNR and FQNEAQ (reference sequence). The CDR3 has 14 residues. V lost 5 bases and J lost 1; bases outside the gene matches: 5. The CDR3 spells CASSPTSASYEQYF. The CDR3, as DNA: TGTGCCAGCAGCCCCACTAGCGCTTCCTACGAGCAGTACTTC.

The chain links TRBV7-2 to TRBJ2-2; 11 bases are a match to TRBD2. Germline CDR1 reads SGHTA; CDR2 reads FQGNSA. CDR3 length equals 15 residues. Trimming cost V 3 bases and J 7 bases; bases outside gene matches: 4. The CDR3 DNA reads TGTGCCAGCAGCTTTTCTAGCGGGGGGAGCGGGGAGCTGTTTTTT. It specifies CASSFSSGGSGELFF.

This clone has just one count. This chain uses TRBV5-1 with TRBJ2-7; 10 positions agree with TRBD2. Germline V gives CDR1 SGHRS, CDR2 YFSETQ. The CDR3 is made up of 16 amino acids. The J segment lost 3 bases and the V segment lost 0 bases, leaving 6 bases of the junction unmatched. As DNA, the CDR3 is TGCGCCAGCAGCTTGGCCCGGACTAGCGGACACTACGAGCAGTACTTC. Its protein product is CASSLARTSGHYEQYF. The variable domain in full, completed from reference TRBV5-1 and TRBJ2-7, reads KAGVTQTPRYLIKTRGQQVTLSCSPISGHRSVSWYQQTPGQGLQFLFEYFSETQRNKGNFPGRFSGRQFSNSRSEMNVSTLELGDSALYLCASSLARTSGHYEQYFGPGTRLTVT.

The V call is TRBV14, the J call TRBJ2-3; D is undetermined. The CDR3 extends over 13 amino acids. Germline V gene lookup returns CDR1 SGHDN and CDR2 FVKESK. V was clipped by 4 bases and J by 2 bases, with 7 bases between them. CDR3 nucleotides: TGTGCCAGCAGCCTGAGAGTCACAGATACGCAGTATTTT. The encoded protein is CASSLRVTDTQYF.

The chain couples TRBV7-9 to TRBJ1-1; 8 bases fit TRBD1. The junction had 1 base not matched to a gene; V was cut back by 3 bases and J by 1 base. This CDR3 comprises 14 residues. Germline CDR1 SEHNR, CDR2 FQNEAQ (reference sequence). The CDR3 sequence: CASSLTGENTEAFF. The CDR3 DNA follows: TGTGCCAGCAGCTTGACAGGGGAGAACACTGAAGCTTTCTTT.

Regarding this clone: This same CDR3 is encoded by further DNA sequences in the sample. The V and J genes are TRBV7-2 and TRBJ2-7; no clear D. This CDR3 region has 13 residues. Trimming shortened V by 5 bases and J by 2 bases, and 10 bases separated the two germline ends. Germline CDR1 reads SGHTA; CDR2 reads FQGNSA. Written as DNA, the CDR3 is TGTGCCAGCAGCCCCCGTTCCGCCTACGAGCAGTACTTC. Its protein is CASSPRSAYEQYF.

The CDR3 is CASSRLTGTQGNYGYTF. CDR3 DNA: TGTGCCAGCAGTCGCCTAACCGGGACTCAGGGTAACTATGGCTACACCTTC. The chain joins TRBV2 to TRBJ1-2, with D perhaps matching TRBD1 (5 bases). This CDR3 contains 17 residues. The V end was cut by 5 bases, the J end by 1 base, with 20 bases between. CDR1 and CDR2 from the germline V gene are SNHLY and FYNNEI.

For this clone: Other DNA sequences in this sample translate to the same CDR3. The chain combines TRBV9 with TRBJ2-3, with TRBD2 identical over 11 bases. In germline, CDR1 is SGDLS, CDR2 YYNGEE. The length of the CDR3 is 16 residues. V lost 3 bases, J lost 2 bases, and 5 bases stayed unmatched. The CDR3, as DNA: TGTGCCAGCAGCGCGTTAGCGGGAGGGAACACAGATACGCAGTATTTT. Its protein product is CASSALAGGNTDTQYF.

The rearrangement joins TRBV10-2 to TRBJ2-1; TRBD2 is a possible D gene (5 bases). CDR1 and CDR2 (germline): WSHSY, SAAADI. The CDR3 is 14 residues long. V was cut by 6 bases and J by 10 bases, with 19 bases left in between. The CDR3 coding sequence is TGCGCCAGCAGGGCGAGCGGAGGCGGAACGGAGCAGTTCTTC. Translation: CASRASGGGTEQFF.

The chain couples TRBV7-9 to TRBJ2-1, with D possibly called TRBD1 or TRBD2 (5 bases each). In germline, CDR1 is SEHNR, CDR2 FQNEAQ (reference sequence). The length of the CDR3 is 16 residues. V was cut by 0 bases and J by 6 bases, with 15 bases left in between. The CDR3 loop is CASSLALGLRGNEQFF. The CDR3 DNA reads TGTGCCAGCAGCTTAGCGCTGGGTCTGAGGGGCAATGAGCAGTTCTTC.

As to this clone: The junction and the germline gene differ at one end; a read error may be behind it. The CDR3 protein is CASSPVAGTEAFF. CDR3 DNA: TGTGCTAGCAGCCCTGTTGCCGGCACTGAAGCTTTCTTT. The rearrangement uses TRBV7-7 and TRBJ1-1; D is unresolved. Per the germline V gene, CDR1 is SSHAT and CDR2 is FNYEAQ (reference sequence). This CDR3 comprises 13 residues.

This clone showed up just once. The rearrangement links TRBV7-3 to TRBJ2-2, with D possibly called TRBD1 or TRBD2 (5 bases each). V was trimmed by 1 base and J by 2 bases, leaving 17 bases between them. The CDR3 sequence is 18 residues long. Germline assignment: CDR1 SGHTA and CDR2 FQGTGA. CDR3 sequence: CASSLKPRDEGNTGELFF. CDR3 nucleotide sequence: TGTGCCAGCAGCTTAAAGCCCCGGGACGAGGGCAACACCGGGGAGCTGTTTTTT.

The CDR3 region has the DNA TGTGCCTGGAAAGGGGGGCCCTACGAGCAGTACTTC. Translating gives CAWKGGPYEQYF. The chain is built from TRBV30 and TRBJ2-7; tentatively, D is TRBD1 or TRBD2 (6 bases each). Trimming cost V 4 bases and J 2 bases, with 9 bases left between them. Germline loops: CDR1 GTSNPN, CDR2 SVGIG (reference sequence). The CDR3 extends over 12 amino acids.

The chain links TRBV29-1 to TRBJ1-5; 8 bases map to TRBD1. Looked up from germline, CDR1 is SQVTM and CDR2 is ANQGSEA. The CDR3 sequence is 17 residues long. V lost 4 bases, J lost 1 base, and 12 bases stayed unmatched. The CDR3 loop is CSVAWEKTGGSNQPQHF. CDR3 nucleotides: TGCAGCGTTGCTTGGGAAAAAACAGGGGGAAGCAATCAGCCCCAGCATTTT.

The chain has TRBV27 and TRBJ2-3; TRBD2 matches at 7 bases. The CDR3 runs 17 residues. Germline V lookup: CDR1 MNHEY, CDR2 SMNVEV (reference sequence). V shed 2 bases, J shed 6 bases, and the junction held 14 bases outside the gene matches. This CDR3 reads CASSLRTSGDLRDTQYF. CDR3 DNA sequence: TGTGCCAGCAGTTTAAGGACCAGCGGGGACCTTAGGGATACGCAGTATTTT.

The chain combines TRBV11-2 with TRBJ2-1; 13 nucleotides line up with TRBD2. V dropped 5 bases and J dropped 0; count of bases not matched to a gene: 7. There are 18 residues in the CDR3. Germline V lookup: CDR1 SGHAT, CDR2 FQNNGV. In nucleotides, the CDR3 is TGTGCCAGCAGCGTCGGGACTAGCGGGAAGAGCTCCTACAATGAGCAGTTCTTC. Translation gives CASSVGTSGKSSYNEQFF.

J is TRBJ2-2 and V is TRBV5-1, with TRBD2 identical over 7 bases. CDR3 length: 14 amino acids. J lost 1 base, V lost 10 bases, and 7 bases had no gene match. The V gene's germline CDR1 is SGHRS and CDR2 YFSETQ. CDR3 sequence: CASAGVRNTGELFF. As DNA, the CDR3 is TGCGCCTCCGCGGGAGTAAGGAACACCGGGGAGCTGTTTTTT.